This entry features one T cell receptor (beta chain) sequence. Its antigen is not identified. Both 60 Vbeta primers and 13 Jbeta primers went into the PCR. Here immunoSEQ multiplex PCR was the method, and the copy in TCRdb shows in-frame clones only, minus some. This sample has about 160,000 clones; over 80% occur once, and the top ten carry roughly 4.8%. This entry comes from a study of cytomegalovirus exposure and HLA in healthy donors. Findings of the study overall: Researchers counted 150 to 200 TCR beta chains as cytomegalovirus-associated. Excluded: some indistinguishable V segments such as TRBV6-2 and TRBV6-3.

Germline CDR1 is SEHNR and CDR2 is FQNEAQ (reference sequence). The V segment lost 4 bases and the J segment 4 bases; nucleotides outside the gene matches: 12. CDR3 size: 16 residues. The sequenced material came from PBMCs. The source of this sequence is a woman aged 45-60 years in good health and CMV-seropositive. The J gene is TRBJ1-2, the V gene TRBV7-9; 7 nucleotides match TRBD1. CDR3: CASSSEDRSHRYGYTF. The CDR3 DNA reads TGTGCCAGCAGCTCTGAGGACAGGTCACACCGCTATGGCTACACCTTC.